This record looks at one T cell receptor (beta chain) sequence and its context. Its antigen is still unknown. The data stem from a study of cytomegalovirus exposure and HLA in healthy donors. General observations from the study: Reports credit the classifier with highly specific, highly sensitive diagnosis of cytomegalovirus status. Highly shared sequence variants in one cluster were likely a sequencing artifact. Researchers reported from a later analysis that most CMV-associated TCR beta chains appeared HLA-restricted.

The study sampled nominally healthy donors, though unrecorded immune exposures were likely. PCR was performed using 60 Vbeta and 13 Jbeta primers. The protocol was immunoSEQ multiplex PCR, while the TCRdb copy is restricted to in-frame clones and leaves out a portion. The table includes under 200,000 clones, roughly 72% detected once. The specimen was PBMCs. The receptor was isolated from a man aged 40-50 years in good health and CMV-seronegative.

CDR3 coding DNA: TGTGCCAGTAGGCCGGGTCTCGCGGGAGAGTACGAGCAGTACTTC. It specifies CASRPGLAGEYEQYF. The chain couples TRBV19 to TRBJ2-7; 7 nucleotides align to TRBD2. The germline gives CDR1 LNHDA, CDR2 SQIVND (reference sequence). V was pared by 6 bases and J by 4 bases, with 12 bases of the junction left unmatched. The CDR3 consists of 15 residues.